This TCR beta chain originates from a study of T-cell memory formation after mild COVID-19. Across the whole study: TCR clusters showed largely donor specificity. Study findings and constraints: Contracting clones localized mainly to CM and EM when CD4+ and mainly to EMRA when CD8+. Pre-infection memory carried some responding clones, suggesting that cross-reactive memory joined.

TCRdb reprocessed the 5' RACE reads with MiXCR, giving one entry per CDR3 protein. The sample has hundreds of thousands of distinct CDR3 sequences, roughly a fifth seen once; the top ten hold 8.4%. This CDR3 contains 12 residues. CDR1 and CDR2 from the germline V gene are MNHEY and SVGAGI. Trimming took off 3 bases at V and 6 bases at J, with 5 bases between the two ends. This clonotype was counted between two and nine times. Antigen specificity is unknown. The sample was PBMCs or a T cell subset sorted from them (not recorded which). The J gene is TRBJ2-2, the V gene TRBV6-5; no definite D call. The TCR sequence derives from an adult woman who had mild COVID-19 (a few samples of this study predate the infection). Cell type and time point are not known. CDR3 in DNA: TGTGCCAGCAGTTATATTGCCGGGGAGCTGTTTTTT. Its translation is CASSYIAGELFF.